This entry lists 30 T cell receptor beta chains sequenced from one sample in a study of CD8+ T cells in alopecia areata. The sequencing template was cDNA reverse transcribed from extracted RNA. The data were produced by immunoSEQ multiplex PCR, yet TCRdb's version contains in-frame clones alone and is incomplete. Here the sample spans fewer than 100,000 clones, 35% to 45% being singletons. Material: CD4+ T cells sorted from blood. Source of these receptors: a human donor with alopecia areata.

The chain has TRBV4-3 and TRBJ2-1; 12 nucleotides line up with TRBD2. V gave up 4 bases and J gave up 9 bases; unmatched junction bases: 7. Germline V lookup: CDR1 LGHNA, CDR2 YSLEER. The CDR3 is 15 amino acids. For the CDR3, the DNA is TGCGCCAGCAGCCTCAGACTAGCGGGAGATGTTGAGCAGTTCTTC. Protein sequence: CASSLRLAGDVEQFF.

This chain joins TRBV4-3 and TRBJ2-1, with 8 bases lining up with TRBD1. This CDR3 contains 16 residues. Looked up from germline, CDR1 is LGHNA and CDR2 is YSLEER. V gave up 5 bases and J gave up 5 bases; unmatched junction bases: 11. Here the CDR3 DNA reads TGCGCCAGCAGCTATCAGAGGGACAGGCCGGACAATGAGCAGTTCTTC. This sequence encodes CASSYQRDRPDNEQFF.

This clone was seen a handful of times. The CDR3 is CSVDRSTQETQYF. The DNA of the CDR3 is TGCAGCGTAGACAGGTCCACCCAAGAGACCCAGTACTTC. The genes are TRBV29-1 and TRBJ2-5, with a possible D match to TRBD1 (6 bases). Germline V CDR1 and CDR2: SQVTM, ANQGSEA. The CDR3 loop spans 13 amino acids. Trimming stripped 6 bases from V and 1 base from J, with 12 bases between.

This clone was counted a few times. The chain has TRBV29-1 and TRBJ2-3, with 8 positions matching TRBD2. The CDR3 is 15 residues long. V dropped 8 bases and J dropped 2; count of bases not matched to a gene: 12. Per germline, CDR1 SQVTM and CDR2 ANQGSEA. For the CDR3, the DNA is TGCAGCCTATGTGTAATAGCGGGGACCACAGATACGCAGTATTTT. It codes for CSLCVIAGTTDTQYF.

This sequence joins TRBV29-1 and TRBJ2-7; D is possibly TRBD1 (6 bases). Trimming pared 7 bases from V and 4 bases from J, leaving 17 bases between. Germline V CDR1 and CDR2: SQVTM, ANQGSEA. CDR3 size: 13 residues. CDR3 bases: TGCAGCGCCAGGGGCGCGGAGACTTACGAGCAGTACTTC. It codes for CSARGAETYEQYF.

The V call is TRBV29-1, the J call TRBJ1-4; 9 bases align to TRBD1. CDR1 is SQVTM, CDR2 ANQGSEA, per germline. The CDR3 consists of 13 residues. Losses at the gene ends were 5 bases for V and 5 bases for J; bases not matched to a gene: 3. CDR3 in DNA: TGCAGCGTTTGCGGACAGGGGAATGAAAAACTGTTTTTT. As protein: CSVCGQGNEKLFF.

This clone has at least ten counts. The chain uses TRBV7-9 and TRBJ2-3; possibly TRBD1 for D (6 bases). The germline V and J ends were trimmed by 7 bases and 3 bases, with 20 bases remaining between them. The germline V gene has CDR1 SEHNR and CDR2 FQNEAQ (reference sequence). The CDR3 has 16 amino acids. CDR3 protein: CASNPQGPARTDTQYF. The CDR3 bases are TGTGCCAGCAATCCCCAGGGGCCGGCCCGGACAGATACGCAGTATTTT.

The chain has TRBV29-1 and TRBJ2-7, with D possibly being TRBD1 or TRBD2 (5 bases each). Germline V gene data show CDR1 as SQVTM and CDR2 as ANQGSEA. The CDR3 extends over 12 amino acids. The V end was cut by 6 bases, the J end by 7 bases, with 16 bases between. In DNA form, the CDR3 reads TGCAGCGTCGCGGTCGGGACCGCGGAGCAGTACTTC. Its protein is CSVAVGTAEQYF.

V usage is TRBV29-1 and J usage is TRBJ2-1; 9 bases are shared with TRBD2. The V segment lost 6 bases and the J segment 9 bases; nucleotides outside the gene matches: 15. CDR3 length: 15 amino acids. The germline V gene has CDR1 SQVTM and CDR2 ANQGSEA. The CDR3 DNA reads as TGCAGCGTGCCGAATATTCGCGGGGGGGGCGCTGAGCAGTTCTTC. It translates to CSVPNIRGGGAEQFF.

The chain links TRBV25-1 to TRBJ2-7; 7 bases fit TRBD2. V trimming: 0 bases; J trimming: 7 bases; junction bases outside the gene matches: 9. CDR1 is MGHDK and CDR2 is SYGVNS in the germline V gene. The CDR3 runs 15 residues. This chain's CDR3 is CASSEYYRREWEQYF. The DNA for the CDR3 is TGTGCCAGCAGTGAATATTATCGGCGGGAGTGGGAGCAGTACTTC.

CDR3 nucleotide sequence: TGCGCCAGCAGCTCGCGGACCGCAGGAACGAATGAGCAGTTCTTC. Amino acid sequence: CASSSRTAGTNEQFF. The V and J genes are TRBV5-1 and TRBJ2-1; D uncertain. Trimming took off 3 bases at V and 7 bases at J, with 17 bases between the two ends. CDR3 length: 15 amino acids. The V gene's germline CDR1 is SGHRS and CDR2 YFSETQ.

This clone occurred a few times. Other DNA sequences within the sample encode an identical CDR3. The chain is built from TRBV29-1 and TRBJ2-5; D is undetermined. Germline values: CDR1 SQVTM, CDR2 ANQGSEA. Trimming cost V 4 bases and J 1 base, with 4 bases left between them. The CDR3 is 11 amino acids. The CDR3 is CSVVRQETQYF. The CDR3 bases are TGCAGCGTTGTGCGCCAAGAGACCCAGTACTTC. Using reference TRBV29-1 and TRBJ2-5 for the parts outside the CDR3, the full variable domain is SAVISQKPSRDICQRGTSLTIQCQVDSQVTMMFWYRQQPGQSLTLIATANQGSEATYESGFVIDKFPISRPNLTFSTLTVSNMSPEDSSIYLCSVVRQETQYFGPGTRLLVL.

V is TRBV30 and J is TRBJ1-4; D perhaps matches TRBD1 (5 bases). This CDR3 has 14 residues. V was trimmed by 7 bases and J by 10 bases, leaving 22 bases between them. Germline values: CDR1 GTSNPN, CDR2 SVGIG (reference sequence). The CDR3 sequence is CAYWDGLDLGKLFF. Here the CDR3 DNA reads TGTGCCTACTGGGACGGCCTAGATTTGGGAAAACTGTTTTTT.

This clone was found once. The chain has TRBV29-1 and TRBJ1-4, with a tentative D call TRBD1 (5 bases). This CDR3 has 13 amino acids. CDR1 is SQVTM, CDR2 ANQGSEA, per germline. V gave up 7 bases and J gave up 6 bases, with 15 bases separating them. The CDR3 is CSASQGSHEKLFF. CDR3 nucleotide sequence: TGCAGCGCGAGTCAGGGCTCGCATGAAAAACTGTTTTTT.

This clone was observed a handful of times. This chain links TRBV9 with TRBJ2-1; 14 bases match TRBD2. Germline V gene sequence: CDR1 SGDLS, CDR2 YYNGEE. J gave up 9 bases and V 6 bases, and 5 bases lay outside the gene matches. The CDR3 spans 14 residues. CDR3 amino acids: CASTSGLAGVEQFF. DNA for the CDR3: TGTGCCAGCACCTCGGGACTAGCGGGAGTTGAGCAGTTCTTC. The full variable domain, rest sourced from reference TRBV9 and TRBJ2-1, is DSGVTQTPKHLITATGQRVTLRCSPRSGDLSVYWYQQSLDQGLQFLIQYYNGEERAKGNILERFSAQQFPDLHSELNLSSLELGDSALYFCASTSGLAGVEQFFGPGTRLTVL.

Only one count was recorded for this clone. This sequence joins TRBV7-2 and TRBJ2-2; D may be TRBD1 (6 bases). This CDR3 contains 14 residues. V lost 5 bases to trimming and J lost 4 bases, with 11 bases between them. Germline CDR1 SGHTA, CDR2 FQGNSA. In DNA form, the CDR3 reads TGTGCCAGCAGCCTGGGACACTTCACCGGGGAGCTGTTTTTT. Translation gives CASSLGHFTGELFF.

The chain carries TRBV7-2 and TRBJ2-7; D is tentatively TRBD1 or TRBD2 (6 bases each). Germline V CDR1 and CDR2: SGHTA, FQGNSA. V gave up 5 bases and J gave up 6 bases, with 26 bases separating them. The CDR3 is 17 residues long. CDR3 in DNA: TGTGCCAGCAGCCGCCTCTCGGGGGCCACCCAGAAGAGCGAGCAGTACTTC. Protein: CASSRLSGATQKSEQYF.

The chain has TRBV15 and TRBJ2-1, with a possible D match to TRBD2 (7 bases). Germline V CDR1 and CDR2: LNHNV, YYDKDF (reference sequence). Trimming took 4 bases from V and 7 from J, leaving 17 bases between them. The CDR3 sequence is 15 residues long. CDR3 amino acids: CATSMVGGGWNEQFF. The DNA for the CDR3 is TGTGCCACCAGCATGGTGGGAGGGGGTTGGAATGAGCAGTTCTTC.

This clone was recorded a few times. The chain joins TRBV25-1 to TRBJ1-6; D might be TRBD1 (6 bases). The V end lost 7 bases, the J end lost 7 bases, and 11 bases lay between the germline ends. CDR1 MGHDK and CDR2 SYGVNS come from the germline V gene. The CDR3 contains 13 residues. This chain's CDR3 is CASTGAGNSPLHF. CDR3 in DNA: TGTGCCAGCACGGGGGCAGGGAATTCACCCCTCCACTTT.

The chain is built from TRBV28 and TRBJ2-7, with D perhaps TRBD1 (5 bases). The CDR3 has 14 residues. Trimming removed 5 bases from V and 2 bases from J, with 13 bases in between. Per germline, CDR1 MDHEN and CDR2 SYDVKM. The CDR3 coding sequence is TGTGCCAGCAGTGATTCAGGGTTCCCCTACGAGCAGTACTTC. Protein sequence: CASSDSGFPYEQYF.

J is TRBJ2-2 and V is TRBV30, with D uncertain. The CDR3 is 15 residues long. The germline V and J ends were trimmed by 0 bases and 5 bases, with 13 bases remaining between them. The germline V gene encodes CDR1 GTSNPN and CDR2 SVGIG (reference sequence). The CDR3 spells CAWSVLARRTGELFF. CDR3 nucleotides: TGTGCCTGGAGTGTACTGGCGCGGCGGACCGGGGAGCTGTTTTTT.

In its sample, this clone was seen a few times. This chain joins TRBV30 and TRBJ2-3, with a tentative D call TRBD2 (6 bases). Germline-derived CDR1 and CDR2 are GTSNPN and SVGIG (reference sequence). V was clipped by 5 bases and J by 2 bases, with 8 bases between them. The length of the CDR3 is 12 residues. CDR3 loop: CAWQRVTDTQYF. As DNA, the CDR3 is TGTGCCTGGCAGCGGGTCACAGATACGCAGTATTTT.

The chain recombines TRBV7-2 with TRBJ2-5, with TRBD2 matching over 11 bases. J gave up 3 bases and V 4 bases, and 4 bases lay outside the gene matches. CDR1 SGHTA and CDR2 FQGNSA come from the germline V gene. The CDR3 consists of 15 residues. CDR3 nucleotide sequence: TGTGCCAGCAGCTCGGGGGGACTAGCGGAAGAGACCCAGTACTTC. Translation gives CASSSGGLAEETQYF. Complete variable domain (other parts from reference TRBV7-2 and TRBJ2-5): GAGVSQSPSNKVTEKGKDVELRCDPISGHTALYWYRQSLGQGLEFLIYFQGNSAPDKSGLPSDRFSAERTGGSVSTLTIQRTQQEDSAVYLCASSSGGLAEETQYFGPGTRLLVL.

The chain combines TRBV30 with TRBJ2-7, with 8 bases fitting TRBD1. The CDR3 is made up of 16 amino acids. V gave up 3 bases and J gave up 2 bases; unmatched junction bases: 12. CDR1 is GTSNPN and CDR2 is SVGIG in the germline V gene (reference sequence). The CDR3 spells CAWRPTVDRVAYEQYF. The CDR3 DNA reads as TGTGCCTGGAGGCCGACGGTGGACAGGGTTGCCTACGAGCAGTACTTC.

This sequence joins TRBV6-5 and TRBJ2-3; the match to TRBD2 covers 9 bases. Germline V lookup: CDR1 MNHEY, CDR2 SVGAGI. Losses at the gene ends were 4 bases for V and 3 bases for J; bases not matched to a gene: 8. This CDR3 spans 16 amino acids. For the CDR3, the DNA is TGTGCCAGCAGTTCCGAGTGGCTAGCGGGAACAGATACGCAGTATTTT. It yields the protein CASSSEWLAGTDTQYF.

The rearrangement links TRBV11-2 to TRBJ2-7, with D unclear. Trimming shortened V by 1 base and J by 2 bases, and 12 bases separated the two germline ends. The germline gives CDR1 SGHAT, CDR2 FQNNGV. This CDR3 comprises 15 residues. DNA for the CDR3: TGTGCCAGCAGCTTAGCCCCGGGCAAGACCTACGAGCAGTACTTC. This translates into CASSLAPGKTYEQYF.

This clone showed up just a few times. CDR3 coding DNA: TGCAGCGTTGAAGATCGAGGGAACGGGGAGCTGTTTTTT. This gives the protein CSVEDRGNGELFF. The genes are TRBV29-1 and TRBJ2-2; a possible D gene is TRBD2 (5 bases). The germline V gene has CDR1 SQVTM and CDR2 ANQGSEA. The ends were cut back, 0 bases at V and 7 bases at J, with 9 bases in the middle. The CDR3 consists of 13 residues.

J is TRBJ1-2 and V is TRBV5-1; weak D call: TRBD1 (5 bases). The CDR3 runs 17 residues. Germline CDR1 reads SGHRS; CDR2 reads YFSETQ. Trimming took off 0 bases at V and 5 bases at J, with 20 bases between the two ends. The CDR3 loop is CASSLDDSVPLPYGYTF. DNA for the CDR3: TGCGCCAGCAGCTTGGACGACAGCGTTCCTTTACCTTATGGCTACACCTTC.

The chain recombines TRBV6-4 with TRBJ2-5, with 10 positions matching TRBD1. The trim removed 6 bases at V and 5 bases at J, leaving 6 bases unmatched. Germline assignment: CDR1 MRHNA and CDR2 SNTAGT. This CDR3 region has 14 residues. The CDR3 nucleotides are TGTGCCAGCAGCCCGACAGGGGGCTTTGAGACCCAGTACTTC. It encodes CASSPTGGFETQYF.

The J gene is TRBJ2-3, the V gene TRBV11-2; D is unresolved. This CDR3 is 12 amino acids long. V lost 5 bases to trimming and J lost 1 base, with 4 bases between them. The germline gives CDR1 SGHAT, CDR2 FQNNGV. In nucleotides, the CDR3 is TGTGCCAGCAGCATTGGCACAGATACGCAGTATTTT. It specifies CASSIGTDTQYF.